This T cell receptor beta chain originates from a study of cytomegalovirus exposure and HLA in healthy donors. On this clone: Its antigen is not identified.

The study's findings and limits: Association of a missense DCLRE1C variant with TCR beta V- and J-gene trimming was reported in a later analysis.

It was with 60 Vbeta and 13 Jbeta primers that the PCR ran. Method: immunoSEQ multiplex PCR; TCRdb's copy keeps in-frame clones and lacks some. Here the sample spans 85,000 to 120,000 clones, more than 60% being singletons. The CDR3 has 16 residues. The J segment lost 7 bases and the V segment lost 4 bases, leaving 7 bases of the junction unmatched. The V gene's germline CDR1 is MNHNS and CDR2 SASEGT. Sequenced sample: PBMCs. The origin of this receptor is a woman aged 45-59 years in good health and CMV-seropositive. The chain joins TRBV6-1 to TRBJ1-6; 10 positions match TRBD1. DNA of the CDR3: TGTGCCAGCAGTGGCTGGGACAGGGGATGGAATTCACCCCTCCACTTT. It yields the protein CASSGWDRGWNSPLHF.